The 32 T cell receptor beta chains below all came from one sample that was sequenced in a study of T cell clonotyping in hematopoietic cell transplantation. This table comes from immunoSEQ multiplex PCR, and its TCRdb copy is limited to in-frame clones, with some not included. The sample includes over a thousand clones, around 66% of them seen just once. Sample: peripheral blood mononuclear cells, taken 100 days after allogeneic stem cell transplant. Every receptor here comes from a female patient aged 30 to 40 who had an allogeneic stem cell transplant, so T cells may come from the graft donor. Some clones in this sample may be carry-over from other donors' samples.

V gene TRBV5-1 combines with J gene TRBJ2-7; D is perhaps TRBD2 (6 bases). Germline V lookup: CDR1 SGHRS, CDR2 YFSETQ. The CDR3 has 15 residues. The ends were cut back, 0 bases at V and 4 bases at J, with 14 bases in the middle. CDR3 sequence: CASSLGWDFGYEQYF. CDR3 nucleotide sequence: TGCGCCAGCAGCTTGGGGTGGGACTTCGGGTACGAGCAGTACTTC. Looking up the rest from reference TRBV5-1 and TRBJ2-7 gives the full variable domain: KAGVTQTPRYLIKTRGQQVTLSCSPISGHRSVSWYQQTPGQGLQFLFEYFSETQRNKGNFPGRFSGRQFSNSRSEMNVSTLELGDSALYLCASSLGWDFGYEQYFGPGTRLTVT.

As DNA, the CDR3 is TGCGCCAGCAGCGCAGGGATCTCTGGAAACACCATATATTTT. Protein sequence: CASSAGISGNTIYF. The chain carries TRBV5-1 and TRBJ1-3; possibly TRBD1 for D (5 bases). Trimming removed 4 bases at V and 0 bases at J, with 8 bases between. The germline CDR1 and CDR2 sequences are SGHRS and YFSETQ. This CDR3 is built from 14 residues. Full variable domain (missing parts from reference TRBV5-1 and TRBJ1-3): KAGVTQTPRYLIKTRGQQVTLSCSPISGHRSVSWYQQTPGQGLQFLFEYFSETQRNKGNFPGRFSGRQFSNSRSEMNVSTLELGDSALYLCASSAGISGNTIYFGEGSWLTVV.

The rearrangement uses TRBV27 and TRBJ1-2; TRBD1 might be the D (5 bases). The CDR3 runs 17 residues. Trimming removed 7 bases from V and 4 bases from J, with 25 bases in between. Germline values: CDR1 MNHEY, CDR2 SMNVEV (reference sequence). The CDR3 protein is CASTPWLGTGPSYGYTF. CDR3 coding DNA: TGTGCCAGCACCCCCTGGCTTGGTACAGGCCCTAGCTATGGCTACACCTTC.

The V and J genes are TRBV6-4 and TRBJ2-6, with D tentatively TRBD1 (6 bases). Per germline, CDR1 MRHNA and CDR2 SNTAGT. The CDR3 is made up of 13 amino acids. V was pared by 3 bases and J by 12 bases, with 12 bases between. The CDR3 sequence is CASSEQGSAVLTF. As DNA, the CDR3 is TGTGCCAGCAGTGAACAGGGATCAGCCGTCCTGACTTTC.

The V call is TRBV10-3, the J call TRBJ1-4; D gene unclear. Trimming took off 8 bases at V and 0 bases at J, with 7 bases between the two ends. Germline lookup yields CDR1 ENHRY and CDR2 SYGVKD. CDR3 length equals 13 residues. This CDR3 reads CAIASPTNEKLFF. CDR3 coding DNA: TGTGCCATCGCCTCGCCAACTAATGAAAAACTGTTTTTT.

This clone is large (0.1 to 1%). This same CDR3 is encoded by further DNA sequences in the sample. This CDR3 is CASSQWTGGTEAFF. For the CDR3, the DNA is TGTGCCAGCAGCCAGTGGACAGGGGGCACTGAAGCTTTCTTT. J is TRBJ1-1 and V is TRBV4-2; 10 nucleotides match TRBD1. Germline V gene lookup returns CDR1 LGHNA and CDR2 YNFKEQ. This CDR3 region has 14 residues. The V gene end was trimmed by 3 bases and the J gene end by 4 bases; junction bases not matched to a gene: 2.

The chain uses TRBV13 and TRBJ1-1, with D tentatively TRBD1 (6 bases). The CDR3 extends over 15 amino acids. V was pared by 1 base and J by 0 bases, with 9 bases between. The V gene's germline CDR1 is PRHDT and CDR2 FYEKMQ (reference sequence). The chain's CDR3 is CASSLVGTLNTEAFF. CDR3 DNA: TGTGCCAGCAGCTTAGTGGGGACATTGAACACTGAAGCTTTCTTT.

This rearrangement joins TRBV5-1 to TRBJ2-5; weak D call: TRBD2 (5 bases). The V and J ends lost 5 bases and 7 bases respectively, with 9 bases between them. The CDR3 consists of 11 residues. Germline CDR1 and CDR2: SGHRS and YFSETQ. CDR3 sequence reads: CASRDSGTQYF. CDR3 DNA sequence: TGCGCCAGCAGGGACTCAGGGACCCAGTACTTC.

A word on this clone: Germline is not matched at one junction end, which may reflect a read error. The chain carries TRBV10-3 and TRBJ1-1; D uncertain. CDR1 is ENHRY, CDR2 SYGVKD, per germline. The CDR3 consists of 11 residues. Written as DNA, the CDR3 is TGTGCCAGCAGTTACGGAGCTGAAGCTTTCTTT. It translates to CASSYGAEAFF.

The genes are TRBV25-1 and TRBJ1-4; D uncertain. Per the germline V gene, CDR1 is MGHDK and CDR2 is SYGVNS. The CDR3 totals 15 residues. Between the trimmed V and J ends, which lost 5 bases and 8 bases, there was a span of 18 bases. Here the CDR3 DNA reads TGTGCCAGCAGTCGACGGACGGATTATATCGAAAAACTGTTTTTT. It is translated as CASSRRTDYIEKLFF.

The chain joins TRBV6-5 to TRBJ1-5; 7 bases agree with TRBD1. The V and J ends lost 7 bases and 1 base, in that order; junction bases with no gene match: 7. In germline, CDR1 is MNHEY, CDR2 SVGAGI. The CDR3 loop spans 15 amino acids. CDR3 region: CASKRGGSSNQPQHF. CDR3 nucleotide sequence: TGTGCCAGCAAACGAGGGGGCTCGAGCAATCAGCCCCAGCATTTT.

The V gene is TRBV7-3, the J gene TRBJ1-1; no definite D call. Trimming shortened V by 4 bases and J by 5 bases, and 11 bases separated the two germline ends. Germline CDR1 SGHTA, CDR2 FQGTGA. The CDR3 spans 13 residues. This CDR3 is CASSSTGVTEAFF. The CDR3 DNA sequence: TGTGCCAGCAGCTCGACTGGGGTGACTGAAGCTTTCTTT.

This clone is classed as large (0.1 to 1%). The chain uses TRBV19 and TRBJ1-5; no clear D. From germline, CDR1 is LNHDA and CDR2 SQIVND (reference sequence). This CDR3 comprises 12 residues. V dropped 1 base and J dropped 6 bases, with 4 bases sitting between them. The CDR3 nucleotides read TGTGCCAGTAGTATAGGGATTCAGCCCCAGCATTTT. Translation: CASSIGIQPQHF.

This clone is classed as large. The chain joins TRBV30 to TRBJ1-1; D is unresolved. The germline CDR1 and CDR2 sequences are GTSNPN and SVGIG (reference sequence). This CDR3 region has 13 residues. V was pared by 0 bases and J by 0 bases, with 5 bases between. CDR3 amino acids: CAWSVTMNTEAFF. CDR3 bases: TGTGCCTGGAGTGTAACCATGAACACTGAAGCTTTCTTT.

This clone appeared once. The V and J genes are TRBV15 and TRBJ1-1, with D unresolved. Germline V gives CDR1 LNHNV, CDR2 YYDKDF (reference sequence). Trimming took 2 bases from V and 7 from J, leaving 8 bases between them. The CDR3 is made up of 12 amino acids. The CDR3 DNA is TGTGCCACCAGCAGATGGCCACTTGAAGCTTTCTTT. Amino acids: CATSRWPLEAFF.

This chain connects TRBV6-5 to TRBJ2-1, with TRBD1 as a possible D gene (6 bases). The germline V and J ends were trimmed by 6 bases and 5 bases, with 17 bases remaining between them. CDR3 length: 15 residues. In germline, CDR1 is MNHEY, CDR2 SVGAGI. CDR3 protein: CASSLGGIRDNEQFF. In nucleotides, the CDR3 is TGTGCCAGCAGCTTAGGGGGAATAAGGGACAATGAGCAGTTCTTC.

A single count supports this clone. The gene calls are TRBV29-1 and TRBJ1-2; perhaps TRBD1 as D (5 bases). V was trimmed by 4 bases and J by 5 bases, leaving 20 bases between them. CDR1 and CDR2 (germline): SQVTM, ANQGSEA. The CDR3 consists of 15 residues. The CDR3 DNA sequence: TGCAGCGTTGCAGGTCCCCTACAGGTCGGGTATGGCTACACCTTC. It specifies CSVAGPLQVGYGYTF.

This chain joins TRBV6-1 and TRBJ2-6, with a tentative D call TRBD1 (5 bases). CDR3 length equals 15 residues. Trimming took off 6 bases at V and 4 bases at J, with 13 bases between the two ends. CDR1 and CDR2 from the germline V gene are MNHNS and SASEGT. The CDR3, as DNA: TGTGCCAGCAGATCAGACAGCGCCGGGGCCAACGTCCTGACTTTC. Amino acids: CASRSDSAGANVLTF.

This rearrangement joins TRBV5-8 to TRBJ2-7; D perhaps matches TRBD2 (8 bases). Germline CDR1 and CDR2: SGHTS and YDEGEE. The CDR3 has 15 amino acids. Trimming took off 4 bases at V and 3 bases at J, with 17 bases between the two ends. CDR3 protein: CASSGREGAYYEQYF. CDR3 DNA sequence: TGTGCCAGCAGCGGACGGGAGGGGGCGTACTACGAGCAGTACTTC.

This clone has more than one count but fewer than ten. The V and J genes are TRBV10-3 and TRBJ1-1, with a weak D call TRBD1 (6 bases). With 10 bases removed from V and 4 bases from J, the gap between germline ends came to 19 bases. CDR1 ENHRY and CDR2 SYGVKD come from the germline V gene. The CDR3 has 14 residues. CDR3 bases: TGTGCCAGCGGGCGGGGGGCGCTAAGCACTGAAGCTTTCTTT. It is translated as CASGRGALSTEAFF.

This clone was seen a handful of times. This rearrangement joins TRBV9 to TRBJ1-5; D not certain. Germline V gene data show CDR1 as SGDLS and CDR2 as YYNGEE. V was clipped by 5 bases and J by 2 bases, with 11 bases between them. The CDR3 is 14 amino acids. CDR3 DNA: TGTGCCAGCAGTCTCATGGATGGCAATCAGCCCCAGCATTTT. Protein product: CASSLMDGNQPQHF.

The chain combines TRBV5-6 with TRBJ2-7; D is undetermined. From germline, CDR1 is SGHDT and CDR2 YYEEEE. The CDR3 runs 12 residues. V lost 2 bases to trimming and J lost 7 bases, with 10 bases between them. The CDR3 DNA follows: TGTGCCAGCAGCTTCCGCACGGGTGAGCAGTACTTC. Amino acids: CASSFRTGEQYF. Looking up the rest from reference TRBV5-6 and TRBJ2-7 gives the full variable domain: DAGVTQSPTHLIKTRGQQVTLRCSPKSGHDTVSWYQQALGQGPQFIFQYYEEEERQRGNFPDRFSGHQFPNYSSELNVNALLLGDSALYLCASSFRTGEQYFGPGTRLTVT.

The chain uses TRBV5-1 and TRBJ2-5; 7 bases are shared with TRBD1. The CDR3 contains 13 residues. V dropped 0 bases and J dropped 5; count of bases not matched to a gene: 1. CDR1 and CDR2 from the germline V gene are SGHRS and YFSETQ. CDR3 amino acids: CASSLGQGETQYF. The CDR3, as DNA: TGCGCCAGCAGCTTGGGACAGGGCGAGACCCAGTACTTC.

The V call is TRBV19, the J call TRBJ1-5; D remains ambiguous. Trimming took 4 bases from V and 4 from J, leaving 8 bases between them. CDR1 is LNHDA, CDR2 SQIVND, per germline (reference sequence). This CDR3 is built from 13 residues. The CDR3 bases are TGTGCCAGTAGTACCACGCGTAATCAGCCCCAGCATTTT. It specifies CASSTTRNQPQHF.

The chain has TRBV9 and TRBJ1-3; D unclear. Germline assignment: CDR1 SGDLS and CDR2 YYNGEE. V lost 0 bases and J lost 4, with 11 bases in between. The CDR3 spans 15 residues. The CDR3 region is CASSVELEQGNTIYF. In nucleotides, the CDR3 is TGTGCCAGCAGCGTAGAGCTAGAACAGGGAAACACCATATATTTT.

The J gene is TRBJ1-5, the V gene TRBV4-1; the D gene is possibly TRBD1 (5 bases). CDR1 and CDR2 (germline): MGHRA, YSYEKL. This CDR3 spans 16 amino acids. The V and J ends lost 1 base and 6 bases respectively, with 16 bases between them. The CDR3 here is CASSQGVTGAAQPQHF. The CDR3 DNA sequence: TGCGCCAGCAGCCAAGGGGTTACTGGGGCCGCTCAGCCCCAGCATTTT.

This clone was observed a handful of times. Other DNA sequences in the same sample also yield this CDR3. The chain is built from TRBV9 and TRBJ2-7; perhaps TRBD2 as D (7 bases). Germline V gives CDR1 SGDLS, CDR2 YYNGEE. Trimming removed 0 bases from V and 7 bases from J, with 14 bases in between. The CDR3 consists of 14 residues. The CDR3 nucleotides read TGTGCCAGCAGCGTAGATGGGGGGGCGGGGGAGCAGTACTTC. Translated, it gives CASSVDGGAGEQYF.

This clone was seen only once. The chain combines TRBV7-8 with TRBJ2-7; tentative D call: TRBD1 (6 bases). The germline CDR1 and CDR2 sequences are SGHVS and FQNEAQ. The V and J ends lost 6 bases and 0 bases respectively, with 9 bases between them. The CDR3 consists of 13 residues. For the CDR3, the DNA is TGTGCCAGCAGTCCCAGGGGCTCCTACGAGCAGTACTTC. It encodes CASSPRGSYEQYF.

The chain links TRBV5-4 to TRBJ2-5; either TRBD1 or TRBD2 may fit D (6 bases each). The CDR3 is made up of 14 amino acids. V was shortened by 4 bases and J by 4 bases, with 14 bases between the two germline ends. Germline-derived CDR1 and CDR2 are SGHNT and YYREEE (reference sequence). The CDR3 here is CASSLGGRSETQYF. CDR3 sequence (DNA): TGTGCCAGCAGCCTGGGGGGCCGATCAGAGACCCAGTACTTC.

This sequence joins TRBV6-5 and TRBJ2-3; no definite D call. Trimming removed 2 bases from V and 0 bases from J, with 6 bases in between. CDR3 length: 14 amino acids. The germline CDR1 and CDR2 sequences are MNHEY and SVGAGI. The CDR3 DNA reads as TGTGCCAGCAGTTACGAGTCCAGCACAGATACGCAGTATTTT. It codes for CASSYESSTDTQYF.

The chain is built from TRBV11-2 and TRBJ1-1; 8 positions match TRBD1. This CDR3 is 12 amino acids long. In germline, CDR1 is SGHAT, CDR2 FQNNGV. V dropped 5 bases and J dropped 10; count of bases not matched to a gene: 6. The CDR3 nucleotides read TGTGCCAGCAGCCCTCGGACAGGGACAGCTTTCTTT. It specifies CASSPRTGTAFF.

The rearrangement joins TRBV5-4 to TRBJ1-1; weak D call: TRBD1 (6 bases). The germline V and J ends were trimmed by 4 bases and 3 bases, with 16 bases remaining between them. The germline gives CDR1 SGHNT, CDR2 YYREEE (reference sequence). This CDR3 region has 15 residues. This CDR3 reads CASSPGGQADTEAFF. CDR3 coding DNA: TGTGCCAGCAGCCCGGGGGGGCAGGCGGACACTGAAGCTTTCTTT.